One sample yielded the 23 T cell receptor beta chains listed below, sequenced in a study of metastatic and nonmetastatic thyroid tumors. TCRdb re-analyzed the PCR reads through MiXCR. This sample has around 46,000 clones, with 22% found just once. Patients had received no treatment of any kind before thyroid surgery. The sequenced sample consisted of blood. These receptors originate from a male donor with papillary thyroid cancer or a benign thyroid nodule (not recorded which). Some clones in this sample may be carry-over from other donors' samples.

This clone was seen many times. The J gene is TRBJ1-5, the V gene TRBV19; tentative D call: TRBD1 (5 bases). CDR3 length: 16 residues. CDR1 and CDR2 (germline): LNHDA, SQIVND (reference sequence). V gave up 4 bases and J gave up 5 bases, with 18 bases separating them. The CDR3 DNA reads TGTGCCAGTAGTAGAAGCGTGCAGGGCGGATATCAGCCCCAGCATTTT. This encodes CASSRSVQGGYQPQHF. Filled out from reference TRBV19 and TRBJ1-5, the complete variable domain reads DGGITQSPKYLFRKEGQNVTLSCEQNLNHDAMYWYRQDPGQGLRLIYYSQIVNDFQKGDIAEGYSVSREKKESFPLTVTSAQKNPTAFYLCASSRSVQGGYQPQHFGDGTRLSIL.

As to this clone: A much larger clone is a single base away; this may be a read error. V is TRBV6-1 and J is TRBJ1-2; no clear D gene. This CDR3 is built from 14 residues. CDR1 is MNHNS and CDR2 is SASEGT in the germline V gene. Trimming removed 10 bases at V and 3 bases at J, with 18 bases between. Written as DNA, the CDR3 is TGTGCCAACAGACCCTCGGGCAGCCACTATGGCTACACCTTC. It yields the protein CANRPSGSHYGYTF.

This chain connects TRBV11-2 to TRBJ2-1; D may be TRBD2 (6 bases). Germline assignment: CDR1 SGHAT and CDR2 FQNNGV. V was cut by 3 bases and J by 7 bases, with 16 bases left in between. The CDR3 is 15 residues long. CDR3 region: CASSFTRGGMNEQFF. Written as DNA, the CDR3 is TGTGCCAGCAGCTTTACTAGGGGAGGTATGAATGAGCAGTTCTTC.

This clone was detected many times. The chain is built from TRBV19 and TRBJ1-1, with D uncertain. The V gene lost 7 bases and the J gene lost 1 base, with 13 bases spanning the gap. This CDR3 has 14 amino acids. Germline lookup yields CDR1 LNHDA and CDR2 SQIVND (reference sequence). CDR3 sequence (DNA): TGTGCCAGTAAGTACAGAGGTAAGAACACTGAAGCTTTCTTT. This gives the protein CASKYRGKNTEAFF.

The chain recombines TRBV11-2 with TRBJ2-5; D gene uncertain. Germline V gives CDR1 SGHAT, CDR2 FQNNGV. The V and J ends lost 6 bases and 1 base respectively, with 9 bases between them. The CDR3 length is 13 residues. CDR3: CASSARVQETQYF. CDR3 DNA: TGTGCCAGCAGTGCCAGAGTCCAAGAGACCCAGTACTTC.

This clone was recorded at least ten times. The chain couples TRBV6-5 to TRBJ2-1, with D possibly TRBD1 on 5 matching bases. The germline gives CDR1 MNHEY, CDR2 SVGAGI. The CDR3 loop spans 15 amino acids. With 2 bases removed from V and 7 bases from J, the gap between germline ends came to 15 bases. CDR3 nucleotide sequence: TGTGCCAGCAGTTACGGCTCATCTCCAGGGAATGAGCAGTTCTTC. Protein product: CASSYGSSPGNEQFF.

The chain recombines TRBV11-1 with TRBJ2-2; D is tentatively TRBD1 or TRBD2 (5 bases each). V was cut by 3 bases and J by 5 bases, with 7 bases left in between. Per germline, CDR1 SGHAT and CDR2 FQDESV (reference sequence). The CDR3 spans 13 residues. The CDR3 coding sequence is TGTGCCAGCAGCTTGAGGGGTACCGGGGAGCTGTTTTTT. This sequence encodes CASSLRGTGELFF.

This clone has more than one count but fewer than ten. The rearrangement joins TRBV6-1 to TRBJ1-5, with TRBD1 identical over 8 bases. After removal of 7 bases from V and 10 bases from J, the junction contained 15 bases not matched to a gene. The CDR3 totals 15 residues. The V gene's germline CDR1 is MNHNS and CDR2 SASEGT. CDR3: CASTEDRGLRQPQHF. The CDR3 nucleotides are TGTGCCAGCACAGAAGACAGGGGCTTACGTCAACCCCAGCATTTT.

This clone came up many times. J is TRBJ2-7 and V is TRBV20-1, with 10 nucleotides matching TRBD2. This CDR3 contains 15 residues. Germline V lookup: CDR1 DFQATT, CDR2 SNEGSKA (reference sequence). The V and J ends lost 4 bases and 3 bases, in that order; junction bases with no gene match: 9. The CDR3 sequence is CSAINLIAGGYEQYF. The CDR3 DNA follows: TGCAGTGCTATAAACCTCATAGCGGGAGGCTACGAGCAGTACTTC.

In its sample, this clone was seen many times. The chain combines TRBV4-1 with TRBJ2-3; 9 bases are a match to TRBD1. The CDR3 length is 16 residues. V was clipped by 5 bases and J by 6 bases; unmatched bases: 12. Germline values: CDR1 MGHRA, CDR2 YSYEKL. The CDR3, as DNA: TGCGCCAGCAGCGGCGAAGGACAGGGGTCGGAGGATACGCAGTATTTT. It yields the protein CASSGEGQGSEDTQYF.

The V and J genes are TRBV18 and TRBJ2-3; D uncertain. Trimming shortened V by 3 bases and J by 2 bases, and 15 bases separated the two germline ends. The CDR3 is 16 amino acids. CDR1 and CDR2 (germline): KGHSH, LQKENI. CDR3 sequence (DNA): TGTGCCAGCTCACCTGGAGTGTCTCAGAACACAGATACGCAGTATTTT. Translating it yields CASSPGVSQNTDTQYF.

The CDR3 protein is CASSFGAISYEQYF. The CDR3 DNA reads TGTGCCAGCAGCTTTGGTGCCATCTCCTACGAGCAGTACTTC. J is TRBJ2-7 and V is TRBV7-9; D ambiguous. V gave up 3 bases and J gave up 0 bases, with 9 bases separating them. The CDR3 runs to 14 residues. In germline, CDR1 is SEHNR, CDR2 FQNEAQ (reference sequence).

This clone turned up a few times. V gene TRBV20-1 combines with J gene TRBJ2-7, with 11 bases matching TRBD2. Germline loops: CDR1 DFQATT, CDR2 SNEGSKA (reference sequence). The CDR3 sequence is 15 residues long. With V trimmed by 4 bases and J by 5 bases, 10 bases remained unmatched. The CDR3, as DNA: TGCAGTGCTAACCCGACTAGCGGGATGCCGAACGAGCAGTACTTC. It is translated as CSANPTSGMPNEQYF.

This clone came up many times. This specimen includes other DNA sequences encoding the same CDR3. J is TRBJ2-1 and V is TRBV5-6; D is possibly TRBD2 (6 bases). Germline values: CDR1 SGHDT, CDR2 YYEEEE. This CDR3 has 15 residues. V was clipped by 4 bases and J by 0 bases, with 11 bases between them. The CDR3 spells CASSPRGSSYNEQFF. The CDR3 nucleotides read TGTGCCAGCAGCCCGCGGGGTAGCTCCTACAATGAGCAGTTCTTC.

The V call is TRBV7-3, the J call TRBJ2-2, with 8 bases matching TRBD2. V lost 6 bases, J lost 7 bases, and 16 bases stayed unmatched. This CDR3 spans 17 amino acids. The germline CDR1 and CDR2 sequences are SGHTA and FQGTGA. The CDR3 loop reads CASSLPGREGLFGELFF. For the CDR3, the DNA is TGTGCCAGCAGTTTACCTGGTCGGGAGGGCCTGTTCGGGGAGCTGTTTTTT.

This clone was seen many times. The rearrangement links TRBV20-1 to TRBJ2-3, with D possibly matching TRBD2 (5 bases). The CDR3 consists of 16 residues. CDR1 is DFQATT, CDR2 SNEGSKA, per germline (reference sequence). V lost 5 bases, J lost 5 bases, and 23 bases lay in between. The CDR3 is CSAERETTEDGDTQYF. The CDR3 nucleotides read TGCAGTGCTGAGAGGGAAACTACCGAAGATGGAGATACGCAGTATTTT.

This clone was counted many times. The rearrangement links TRBV24-1 to TRBJ1-5; D remains ambiguous. The CDR3 loop spans 18 amino acids. Germline assignment: CDR1 KGHDR and CDR2 SFDVKD. The germline V and J ends were trimmed by 3 bases and 4 bases, with 21 bases remaining between them. CDR3 coding DNA: TGTGCCACCAGTGATAGTCGCCGGGCCCTCGTAGGAAATCAGCCCCAGCATTTT. It yields the protein CATSDSRRALVGNQPQHF.

CDR3 protein: CASSEGTSGNEQYF. The CDR3 coding sequence is TGTGCCAGCTCCGAGGGGACTAGCGGGAACGAGCAGTACTTC. The rearrangement joins TRBV3-1 to TRBJ2-7, with 13 bases identical to TRBD2. Germline V gives CDR1 LGHDT, CDR2 YNNKEL (reference sequence). V lost 8 bases, J lost 5 bases, and 6 bases stayed unmatched. This CDR3 spans 14 amino acids.

This clone was counted at least ten times. This chain uses TRBV2 with TRBJ2-2; the match to TRBD2 covers 11 bases. Germline V lookup: CDR1 SNHLY, CDR2 FYNNEI. The CDR3 extends over 16 amino acids. With V trimmed by 5 bases and J by 0 bases, 2 bases remained unmatched. CDR3 DNA sequence: TGTGCCAGCAGTAAACTAGCGGGAGCGAACACCGGGGAGCTGTTTTTT. Amino acid sequence: CASSKLAGANTGELFF.

This clone occurred many times. The chain has TRBV11-1 and TRBJ2-5; tentative D call: TRBD2 (6 bases). Germline loops: CDR1 SGHAT, CDR2 FQDESV (reference sequence). Trimming pared 2 bases from V and 5 bases from J, leaving 15 bases between. The CDR3 contains 15 residues. CDR3 region: CASSLWWRGGETQYF. In DNA form, the CDR3 reads TGTGCCAGCAGCTTATGGTGGCGGGGCGGTGAGACCCAGTACTTC. Filled out from reference TRBV11-1 and TRBJ2-5, the complete variable domain reads EAEVAQSPRYKITEKSQAVAFWCDPISGHATLYWYRQILGQGPELLVQFQDESVVDDSQLPKDRFSAERLKGVDSTLKIQPAELGDSAMYLCASSLWWRGGETQYFGPGTRLLVL.

This clone was observed many times. The J gene is TRBJ2-3, the V gene TRBV6-1; possible D gene TRBD2, 5 bases. The V gene lost 6 bases and the J gene lost 2 bases, with 15 bases spanning the gap. This CDR3 has 15 residues. Germline CDR1 MNHNS, CDR2 SASEGT. In nucleotides, the CDR3 is TGTGCCAGCAGCCCGCTAGGAGGCCACACAGATACGCAGTATTTT. Translated: CASSPLGGHTDTQYF.

The chain employs TRBV12-3 or TRBV12-4 and TRBJ2-7; D is possibly TRBD2 (5 bases). Between the trimmed V and J ends, which lost 2 bases and 12 bases, there was a span of 17 bases. The CDR3 totals 13 residues. Here the CDR3 reads CASSLSFSSRGYF. The CDR3 nucleotides are TGTGCCAGCAGTTTATCTTTCTCTAGCCGCGGGTACTTC.

The rearrangement links TRBV7-3 to TRBJ2-1; the D gene is possibly TRBD1 (6 bases). The CDR3 length is 12 residues. Germline-derived CDR1 and CDR2 are SGHTA and FQGTGA. The V end was cut by 0 bases, the J end by 10 bases, with 7 bases between. For the CDR3, the DNA is TGTGCCAGCAGCTTAACGGGGACAGAGCAGTTCTTC. Translating gives CASSLTGTEQFF.